The present T cell receptor beta chain was sequenced within a study of T cell clonality in common variable immunodeficiency. Broader study findings: Fewer deletions and N-nucleotide insertions were reportedly seen in common variable immunodeficiency TCR beta sequences.

The CDR3 has 15 residues. V was pared by 2 bases and J by 7 bases, with 14 bases between. Germline V lookup: CDR1 ENHRY, CDR2 SYGVKD. Sequenced by immunoSEQ multiplex PCR; TCRdb stores in-frame clones only, minus some. The sample is made up of 25,000 to 30,000 clones, none counted only once. This clone was found many times. Its antigen remains unknown. The read finishes 3 residues shy of the CDR3 end, and the germline J gene is used to complete it. The sequencing input was peripheral blood mononuclear cells. The gene calls are TRBV10-3 and TRBJ1-4; D may be TRBD1 (5 bases). The TCR was taken from a human donor with common variable immunodeficiency. The CDR3 DNA, read in part, is TGTGCCATCAGTGAGACCCAGGCCGGGGGTGAAAAA. Protein sequence: CAISETQAGGEK. The full-length CDR3 reads as CAISETQAGGEKLFF.